The 9 T cell receptor beta chains below all came from one sample that was sequenced in a study of response to subunit inactivated influenza vaccine. TCRdb re-analysed the RT-PCR reads in MiXCR, keeping a single row per CDR3 protein. This table holds under 200,000 distinct CDR3 sequences, about 12% found once. The data also belong to a second study, concerning T cells expressing NK-cell markers. That work adds: The TCR beta cDNA came from 5'RACE template switching with UMIs.

Sequencing was performed on CD8+ T cells sorted from PBMCs, taken roughly 13 days after vaccination. These receptors all stem from a man aged 45-65 years who received an inactivated influenza vaccine.

This clonotype was observed a handful of times. The chain joins TRBV4-3 to TRBJ1-6, with 7 bases that match TRBD1. Germline-derived CDR1 and CDR2 are LGHNA and YSLEER. The J segment lost 13 bases and the V segment lost 2 bases, leaving 11 bases of the junction unmatched. The CDR3 totals 15 residues. The CDR3 DNA reads TGCGCCAGCAGCCAATACCTCGGGACAGACCTTCCCCTCCACTTT. This sequence encodes CASSQYLGTDLPLHF.

There are many counts of this clonotype. The chain employs TRBV9 and TRBJ2-7; the match to TRBD1 covers 8 bases. Per germline, CDR1 SGDLS and CDR2 YYNGEE. There are 14 residues in the CDR3. V was pared by 0 bases and J by 2 bases, with 1 base of the junction left unmatched. The CDR3 coding sequence is TGTGCCAGCAGCGTAGGGACAGGGACCTACGAGCAGTACTTC. It translates to CASSVGTGTYEQYF.

This clonotype has at least ten counts. The chain links TRBV12-3 or TRBV12-4 to TRBJ1-1; no definite D call. CDR3 length equals 13 residues. Trimming removed 1 base at V and 5 bases at J, with 8 bases between. The CDR3 sequence: CASSLGLGTEAFF. Here the CDR3 DNA reads TGTGCCAGCAGTTTAGGGTTGGGGACTGAAGCTTTCTTT.

V gene TRBV5-6 combines with J gene TRBJ1-2; 7 bases are shared with TRBD1. There are 13 residues in the CDR3. Trimming at V came to 2 bases and at J to 5 bases, leaving 3 bases not matched to a gene. From germline, CDR1 is SGHDT and CDR2 YYEEEE. For the CDR3, the DNA is TGTGCCAGCAGCTTCGGCAGGGGGTATGGCTACACCTTC. Translation: CASSFGRGYGYTF.

V gene TRBV27 combines with J gene TRBJ2-5; TRBD2 agrees at 12 bases. V lost 3 bases, J lost 5 bases, and 7 bases stayed unmatched. The CDR3 length is 16 residues. Germline V lookup: CDR1 MNHEY, CDR2 SMNVEV (reference sequence). As DNA, the CDR3 is TGTGCCAGCAGTTTGGGGACTAGCGGGCGAGGGGAGACCCAGTACTTC. Protein: CASSLGTSGRGETQYF.

This chain connects TRBV27 to TRBJ2-7; TRBD1 matches at 7 bases. Trimming removed 5 bases from V and 6 bases from J; junction bases left unmatched: 10. CDR3 size: 14 residues. From germline, CDR1 is MNHEY and CDR2 SMNVEV (reference sequence). CDR3 DNA sequence: TGTGCCAGCAGTCCGACAGGGTCCCATATCGAGCAGTACTTC. It specifies CASSPTGSHIEQYF.

This chain connects TRBV2 to TRBJ2-1; 12 positions agree with TRBD2. The trim removed 7 bases at V and 9 bases at J, leaving 4 bases unmatched. The CDR3 runs to 13 residues. Germline values: CDR1 SNHLY, CDR2 FYNNEI. The DNA of the CDR3 is TGTGCCAGCAAGGCTAGCGGGAGGGCTGAGCAGTTCTTC. It codes for CASKASGRAEQFF.

This clonotype was counted a few times. This chain links TRBV20-1 with TRBJ2-7; 8 positions agree with TRBD1. V trimming: 6 bases; J trimming: 0 bases; junction bases outside the gene matches: 4. The CDR3 length is 13 residues. Germline V lookup: CDR1 DFQATT, CDR2 SNEGSKA (reference sequence). This CDR3 is CSAQGAFSYEQYF. In DNA form, the CDR3 reads TGCAGTGCCCAGGGGGCTTTCTCCTACGAGCAGTACTTC.

There are a few counts of this clonotype. V and J are TRBV7-8 and TRBJ2-7; 10 bases align to TRBD1. From germline, CDR1 is SGHVS and CDR2 FQNEAQ. V trimming: 7 bases; J trimming: 4 bases; junction bases outside the gene matches: 10. The CDR3 sequence is 15 residues long. This CDR3 is CASTLTGTGEYEQYF. CDR3 coding DNA: TGTGCCAGCACCCTTACCGGGACAGGGGAGTACGAGCAGTACTTC.